This T cell receptor (beta chain) was obtained from a study of OX40 agonist ivuxolimab in advanced cancers. Background on the whole study: Ivuxolimab, which targeted the costimulatory receptor OX40 (CD134), was an agonistic, fully human IgG2 monoclonal antibody. Intravenous ivuxolimab was administered to patients every 2 weeks at six dose levels: 0.01, 0.1, 0.3, 1.5, 3 and 10 mg/kg. Patients were allowed to have had prior anti-PD-1, anti-PD-L1 or anti-CTLA-4 therapy, and 40% of the dose-escalation patients had been treated with checkpoint inhibitors. In the dose-escalation cohort, 70% to 85% of patients were male, and the mean age was 60 years with a range of about 20 to 80. Of the roughly 52 dose-escalation patients, hepatocellular carcinoma was present in some 19, melanoma in around 15, renal cell carcinoma in 9 and head and neck cancer in 9. Partial responses occurred in three dose-escalation patients: two with cutaneous melanoma and one with hepatocellular carcinoma. The paper reports the monotherapy dose-escalation portion (N of about 54 patients) of the phase I ivuxolimab trial. Peripheral TCRbeta sequencing was intended to test whether TCR sequence diversity was altered and clonal T-cell expansion was caused by ivuxolimab. Findings and caveats that apply to the study as a whole: On average, CD8+ T cells showed more expanded clones than CD4+ T cells after ivuxolimab. The antigen specificity of the clonally expanded peripheral T cells was not determined. Low levels of normalized T-cell clonal expansion were also seen in some patients who did not respond. At doses of 0.1 to 3.0 mg/kg, clonal expansion of both CD4+ and CD8+ T cells in blood was seen between baseline and week 6. In partial responders in the 0.1-3.0 mg/kg groups, normalized peripheral clonal expansion was found to be among the lowest, especially among CD8+ T cells.

For sequencing of the TCRbeta CDR3 region, genomic DNA was extracted from the sorted cells. The immunoSEQ Assay was used for sequencing of TCRbeta CDR3 regions. TCRdb's version of the immuneACCESS table is confined to in-frame rearrangements and falls short of the full clone set. An unresolved V gene accounts for under half of the shortfall where checked; the remainder is of unknown origin. The sample records more than 80,000 clones, over 75% of which are singletons. The ten largest clones take up under 0.9% of the sample. The trial excluded patients who had a history of autoimmune disease or who were on systemic immunosuppression. Peripheral blood for TCR sequencing was collected from all dose cohorts at baseline, on cycle 4 day 1, and on cycle 7 day 1. The samples were drawn from a first-in-human, open-label, multicenter phase I dose-escalation trial of ivuxolimab. Adults with locally advanced or metastatic head and neck squamous cell, hepatocellular, melanoma or renal cell carcinoma were enrolled in the trial. CD4+ and CD8+ T cells were sorted separately from peripheral blood before TCR sequencing.

As for this clone: This receptor's antigen is unknown. No much larger clone exists at a distance of one base, and base qualities are not known.

Trimming takes 3 bases off V and 4 bases off J; junction bases not matched to a gene: 6. CDR1 and CDR2 (KGHSH, LQKENI) derive from the germline V gene. The CDR3 has 15 amino acids, counting the end cysteine and phenylalanine. Only CDR3 DNA is held: 45 bases, read in frame from base 1. The chain employs TRBV18 and TRBJ1-3; 7 central bases correspond to TRBD1. Sequenced material: CD4+ or CD8+ T cells sorted from blood, taken in a trial of the OX40 agonist ivuxolimab. The source is an adult with an advanced solid tumor such as melanoma, head and neck, liver or kidney cancer. In nucleotide form, the sequence is TGTGCCAGCTCACCTAACAGGGGCCAAGGAAACACCATATATTTT. Its amino acids are CASSPNRGQGNTIYF.